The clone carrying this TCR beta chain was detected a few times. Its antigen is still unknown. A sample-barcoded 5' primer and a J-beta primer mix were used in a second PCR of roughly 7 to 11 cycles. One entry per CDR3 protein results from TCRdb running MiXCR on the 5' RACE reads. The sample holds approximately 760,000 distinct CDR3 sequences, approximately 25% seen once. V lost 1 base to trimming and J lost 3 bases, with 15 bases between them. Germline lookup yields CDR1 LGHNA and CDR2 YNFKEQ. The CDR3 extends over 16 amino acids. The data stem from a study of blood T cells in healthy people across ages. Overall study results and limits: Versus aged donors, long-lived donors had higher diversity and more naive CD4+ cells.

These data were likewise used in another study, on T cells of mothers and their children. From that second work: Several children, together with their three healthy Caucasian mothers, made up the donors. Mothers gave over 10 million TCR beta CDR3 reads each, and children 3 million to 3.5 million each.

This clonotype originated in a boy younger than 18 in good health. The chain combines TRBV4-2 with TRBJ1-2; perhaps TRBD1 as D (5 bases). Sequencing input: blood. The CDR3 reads CASSQATRGPHYGYTF. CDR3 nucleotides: TGTGCCAGCAGCCAAGCGACCCGGGGCCCCCACTATGGCTACACCTTC.